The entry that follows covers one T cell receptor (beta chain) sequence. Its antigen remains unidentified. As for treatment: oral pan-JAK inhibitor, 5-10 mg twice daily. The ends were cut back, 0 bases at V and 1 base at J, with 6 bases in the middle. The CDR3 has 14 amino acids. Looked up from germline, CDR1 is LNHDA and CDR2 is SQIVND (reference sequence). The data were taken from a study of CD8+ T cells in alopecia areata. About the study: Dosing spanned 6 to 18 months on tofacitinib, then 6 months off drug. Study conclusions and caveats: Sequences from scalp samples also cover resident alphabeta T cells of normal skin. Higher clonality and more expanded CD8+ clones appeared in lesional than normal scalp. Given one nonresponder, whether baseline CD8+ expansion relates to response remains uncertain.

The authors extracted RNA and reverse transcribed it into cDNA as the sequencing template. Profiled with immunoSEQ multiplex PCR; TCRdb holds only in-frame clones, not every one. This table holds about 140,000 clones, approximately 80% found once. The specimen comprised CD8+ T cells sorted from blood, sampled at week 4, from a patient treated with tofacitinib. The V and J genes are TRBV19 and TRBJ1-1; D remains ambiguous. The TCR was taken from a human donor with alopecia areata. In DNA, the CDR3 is TGTGCCAGTAGTATAGAATGGGCGAACACTGAAGCTTTCTTT. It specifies CASSIEWANTEAFF.